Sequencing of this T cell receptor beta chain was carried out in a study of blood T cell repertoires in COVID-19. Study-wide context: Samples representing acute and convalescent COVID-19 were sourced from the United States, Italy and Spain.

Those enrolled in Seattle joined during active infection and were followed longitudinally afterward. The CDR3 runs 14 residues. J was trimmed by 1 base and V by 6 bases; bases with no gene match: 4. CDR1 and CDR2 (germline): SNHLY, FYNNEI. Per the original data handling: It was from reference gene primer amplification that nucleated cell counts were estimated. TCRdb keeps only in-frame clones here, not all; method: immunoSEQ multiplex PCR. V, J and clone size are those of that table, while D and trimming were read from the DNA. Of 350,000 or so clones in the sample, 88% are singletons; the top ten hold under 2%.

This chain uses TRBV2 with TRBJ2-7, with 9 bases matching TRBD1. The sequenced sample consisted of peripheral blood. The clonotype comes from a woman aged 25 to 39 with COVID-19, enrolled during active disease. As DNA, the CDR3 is TGTGCCAGCAGGCTGGGACAGGGATCCTACGAGCAGTACTTC. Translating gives CASRLGQGSYEQYF.